This TCR beta chain is drawn from a study of Ad26.COV2.S vaccination and SARS-CoV-2 variants. The repertoire was sequenced with immunoSEQ multiplex PCR; TCRdb's copy has only in-frame clones and lacks some. Here the sample spans about 680,000 clones, 70% to 90% being singletons. Treatment of the sample: about 20 received Ad26.COV2.S at low or high dose, single or two shots; roughly five received placebo; per-sample allocation not given. The samples date from day 63 after the first vaccine or placebo injection. The germline V gene has CDR1 MRHNA and CDR2 SNTAGT. V was shortened by 4 bases and J by 2 bases, with 10 bases between the two germline ends. The CDR3 is made up of 14 amino acids.

The sequenced sample was peripheral blood, obtained in a trial of Ad26.COV2.S vaccine versus placebo. The TCR originated in a person aged 18-60 years who received the Ad26.COV2.S COVID-19 vaccine or a placebo. The rearrangement uses TRBV6-4 and TRBJ2-3; D may be TRBD1 (6 bases). The CDR3 loop is CASSGGGATDTQYF. The DNA of the CDR3 is TGTGCCAGCAGTGGAGGGGGAGCCACAGATACGCAGTATTTT.